This TCR beta chain was captured by sequencing in a study of shared clonotypes between healthy human individuals. Study as a whole: Each donor contributed plates that comprised three CD4 naive, three CD4 memory, two CD8 naive and one CD8 memory.

As processed by the authors: Junction-only immunoSEQ sequences carried no quality scores, so filtering differed. Clones were sequenced by immunoSEQ multiplex PCR, and TCRdb holds only the in-frame ones, with some missing. That table is the source of V, J and clone size, and D and trimming were worked out from the DNA. The repertoire includes about 990,000 clones, approximately 78% of them detected once, and roughly 0.57% sits in the top ten. This clone was detected only once. The sample has other DNA sequences that encode this CDR3 too. The CDR3 contains 13 residues. V lost 4 bases to trimming and J lost 5 bases; unmatched junction nucleotides: 5. CDR1 SGHRS and CDR2 YFSETQ come from the germline V gene.

This clonotype originated in a man younger than 30 in good health. Some clones in this sample may be carry-over from other donors' samples. The specimen sequenced was memory CD4+ T cells from PBMCs. Subset specified: CD45RA-negative fraction. The V and J genes are TRBV5-1 and TRBJ1-1; 7 bases align to TRBD1. The CDR3 DNA follows: TGCGCCAGCAGCAATCAGGGGGGGACTGAAGCTTTCTTT. This gives the protein CASSNQGGTEAFF.